Described below is a single T cell receptor beta chain sequence and its context. This clone was picked up one time. The antigen this receptor binds is unknown. No quality values exist for individual bases; no much larger clone is one base distant. This sample was taken from a study of shared clonotypes between healthy human individuals (TCRdb year 2020). Study-level background: Three men and two women, aged 18 to 49 years, made up the cohort. Leukapheresis yielded between about 0.9 and 8.9 billion PBMCs per donor. To increase sequencing depth and limit assay-specific biases, different laboratories used diverse techniques to prepare libraries and sequence TCR repertoires. Per donor, three plates each were used for CD4 naive and CD4 memory, two for CD8 naive, and one for CD8 memory. Blood TCR repertoires of a handful of healthy adults were deeply sequenced to estimate repertoire size and the extent of clonotype sharing between individuals. Study-wide conclusions, independent of this receptor: Because the study included only a small number of donors, the genetic and exposure-history diversity represented was limited. Incomplete sequencing was indicated by rarefaction of sorted-subset datasets, despite the large sequencing depth. When a handful of donors were compared, the shared fraction of clonotypes was around 5% for naive CD4, about 4% for naive CD8, 2.3% for memory CD4, and approximately 0.4% for memory CD8. Based on pairwise subsampling, the degree of clonotype sharing among donors was expected to be affected by sequencing depth. Clonotypes shared by all four sorted-subset donors showed higher generation probabilities than non-shared clonotypes. Sampling was restricted to blood, and TCR repertoires in tissue are likely to differ from TCR repertoires in blood. Estimated clonotype richness was generally larger for naive than for memory subsets.

CDR1 and CDR2, looked up from the germline V gene (reference sequence), are DFQATT and SNEGSKA. Cut back by 6 bases and 4 bases, the V and J ends lie 9 bases apart. Taken from cysteine to phenylalanine, the CDR3 has 11 residues. CDR3 DNA is the only sequence kept; it has 33 bases, read in frame from the first base. The donors were healthy, HIV-negative adults who had no recently reported acute infections or vaccinations. Every donor was a Caucasian adult living in Nashville, Tennessee, USA. Magnetic negative selection was used to enrich CD4+ T cells, after which naive cells were positively selected on CD45RA and the negative fraction became the memory subset. After blood collection by leukapheresis, PBMCs were isolated using Ficoll-Histopaque density gradient centrifugation and then cryopreserved in the vapor phase of liquid nitrogen. Purity and quantity of every magnetically sorted T cell population were checked by analytical flow cytometry. Genomic DNA was isolated from each sorted fraction and quantified by UV absorbance on a Nanodrop 2000c.

Using the deep immunoSEQ assay, TCR CDR3 regions were amplified from genomic DNA by multiplex PCR. For each cell subset, the extracted genomic DNA was distributed evenly across all wells of several immunoSEQ 96-well plates, and each plate served as one replicate. For sorted subsets, 200 to 250 ng of genomic DNA, equivalent to around 30,000 T cell genomes, went into each replicate PCR. The purified libraries were quantified using a Qubit 3.0 fluorometer, sized with a Bioanalyzer 2100, and then quantified again using the KAPA Library Quantification kit. Every immunoSEQ 96-well plate was sequenced on a dedicated single-read 150-cycle Illumina NextSeq 550 flow cell. In the original analysis: Because the immunoSEQ output held only junctional sequences and lacked quality scores, the filtering could not match the filtering applied to full-length reads. Sequences were annotated with PyIR, a Python wrapper for IgBLAST v1.9, using IMGT germline references to assign V/J genes and CDR3. Reads with weak V/J assignments (E-value above 1e-6), missing CDR3, stop codons, out-of-frame junctions, or ambiguous translated residues were removed. V3J clonotypes were defined as sequences sharing the same inferred V gene, J gene, and CDR3 amino acid sequence. The percentage overlap between two repertoires was calculated by dividing the number of shared unique clonotypes by the size of the smaller repertoire. Three approaches were used to assess repertoire richness: RTK rarefaction, the Chao1 estimator, and Recon v2.1 estimates of unobserved clonotypes. Generation probabilities were computed with OLGA for all TCRbeta clonotypes obtained by the gDNA method from several donors. TCRdb stores this immuneACCESS table with in-frame sequences only. Part of the clones is absent; in the studies checked, under half of the shortfall reflects unresolved V genes, and no reason is known for the rest. The V and J calls and the clone size are those of that table, but D and trimming were determined from the DNA. This sample has over a million clones in its table, and around 82% of those were observed once. Jointly, the top ten make up approximately 0.5% of the sample.

This clonotype originated in a man aged 18 to 29 in good health. Some clones in this sample may be carry-over from other donors' samples. This chain joins TRBV20-1 to TRBJ1-2, with no reliable assignment of the D segment. The sample comprised memory CD4+ T cells from PBMCs. The meaning of the sample's cell subset or site label: CD45RA-negative fraction. The DNA sequence is given as TGCAGTGCGGCAAGGGCCTATGGCTACACCTTC. Its coded protein is CSAARAYGYTF.